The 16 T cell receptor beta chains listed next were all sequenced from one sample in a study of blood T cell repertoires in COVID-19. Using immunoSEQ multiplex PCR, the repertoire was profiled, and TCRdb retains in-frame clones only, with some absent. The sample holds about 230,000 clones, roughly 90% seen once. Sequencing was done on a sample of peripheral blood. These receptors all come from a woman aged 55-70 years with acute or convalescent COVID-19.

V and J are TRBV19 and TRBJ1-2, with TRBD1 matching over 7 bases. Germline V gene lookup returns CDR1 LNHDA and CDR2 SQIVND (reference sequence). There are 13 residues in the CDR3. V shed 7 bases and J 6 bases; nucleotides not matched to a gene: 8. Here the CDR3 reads CASTLQGKDGYTF. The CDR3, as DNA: TGTGCCAGTACCTTACAGGGGAAGGATGGCTACACCTTC.

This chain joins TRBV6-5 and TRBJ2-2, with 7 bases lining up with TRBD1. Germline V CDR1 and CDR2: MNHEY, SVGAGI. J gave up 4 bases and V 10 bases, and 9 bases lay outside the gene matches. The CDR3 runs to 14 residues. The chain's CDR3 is CATHRQGGTGELFF. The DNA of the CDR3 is TGTGCCACCCACCGACAGGGTGGCACCGGGGAGCTGTTTTTT.

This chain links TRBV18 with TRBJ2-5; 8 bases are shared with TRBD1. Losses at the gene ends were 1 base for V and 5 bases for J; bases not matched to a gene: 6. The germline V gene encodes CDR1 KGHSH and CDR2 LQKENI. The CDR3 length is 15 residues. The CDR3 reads CASSPQSRGLETQYF. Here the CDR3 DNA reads TGTGCCAGCTCACCACAGTCCAGGGGGCTTGAGACCCAGTACTTC.

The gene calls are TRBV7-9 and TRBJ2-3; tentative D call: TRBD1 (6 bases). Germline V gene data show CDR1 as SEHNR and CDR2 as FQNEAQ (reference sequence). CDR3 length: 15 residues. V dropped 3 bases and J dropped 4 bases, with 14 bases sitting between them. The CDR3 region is CASSFVGQSPDTQYF. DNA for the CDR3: TGTGCCAGCAGCTTTGTTGGACAGTCCCCAGATACGCAGTATTTT. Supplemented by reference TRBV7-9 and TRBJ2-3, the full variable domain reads DTGVSQNPRHKITKRGQNVTFRCDPISEHNRLYWYRQTLGQGPEFLTYFQNEAQLEKSRLLSDRFSAERPKGSFSTLEIQRTEQGDSAMYLCASSFVGQSPDTQYFGPGTRLTVL.

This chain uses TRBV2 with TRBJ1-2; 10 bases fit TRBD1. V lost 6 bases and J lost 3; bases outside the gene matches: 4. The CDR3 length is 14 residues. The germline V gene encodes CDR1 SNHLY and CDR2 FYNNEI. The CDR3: CASRRQGADYGYTF. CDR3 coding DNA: TGTGCCAGCAGGCGACAGGGGGCGGACTATGGCTACACCTTC.

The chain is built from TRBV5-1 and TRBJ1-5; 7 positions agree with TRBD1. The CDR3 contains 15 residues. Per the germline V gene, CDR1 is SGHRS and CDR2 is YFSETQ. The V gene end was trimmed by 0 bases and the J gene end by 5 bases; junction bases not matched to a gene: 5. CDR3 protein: CASSLGQGGDQPQHF. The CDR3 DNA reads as TGCGCCAGCAGCTTGGGACAGGGTGGTGATCAGCCCCAGCATTTT.

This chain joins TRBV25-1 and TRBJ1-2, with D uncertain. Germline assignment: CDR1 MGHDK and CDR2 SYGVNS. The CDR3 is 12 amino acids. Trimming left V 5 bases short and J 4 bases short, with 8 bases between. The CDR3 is CASSTQSYGYTF. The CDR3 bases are TGTGCCAGCAGTACCCAGTCCTATGGCTACACCTTC.

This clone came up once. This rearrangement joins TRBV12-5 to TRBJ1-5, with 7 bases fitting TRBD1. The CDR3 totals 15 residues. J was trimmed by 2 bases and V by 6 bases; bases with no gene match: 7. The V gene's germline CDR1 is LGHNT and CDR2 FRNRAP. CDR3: CASGPGGKGNQPQHF. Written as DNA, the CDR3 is TGTGCTAGTGGGCCAGGGGGTAAGGGCAATCAGCCCCAGCATTTT.

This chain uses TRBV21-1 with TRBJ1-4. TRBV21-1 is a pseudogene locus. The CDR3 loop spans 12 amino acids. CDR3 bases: TGTGCCAGCAGCAAGGGGGGAGAAAAACTGTTTTTT. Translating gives CASSKGGEKLFF.

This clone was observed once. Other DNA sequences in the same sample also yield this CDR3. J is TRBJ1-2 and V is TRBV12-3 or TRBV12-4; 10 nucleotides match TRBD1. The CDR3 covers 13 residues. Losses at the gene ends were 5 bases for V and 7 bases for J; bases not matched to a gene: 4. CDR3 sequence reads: CASSPTGGGGYTF. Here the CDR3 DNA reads TGTGCCAGCAGTCCGACAGGGGGCGGTGGCTACACCTTC.

CDR3 residues: CASSRPSGGAGIAEAFF. As DNA, the CDR3 is TGTGCCAGCTCACGACCGTCCGGGGGAGCTGGGATTGCTGAAGCTTTCTTT. This chain uses TRBV18 with TRBJ1-1, with D perhaps matching TRBD1 (5 bases). Germline V gene sequence: CDR1 KGHSH, CDR2 LQKENI. V was pared by 4 bases and J by 6 bases, with 24 bases between. The CDR3 runs 17 residues.

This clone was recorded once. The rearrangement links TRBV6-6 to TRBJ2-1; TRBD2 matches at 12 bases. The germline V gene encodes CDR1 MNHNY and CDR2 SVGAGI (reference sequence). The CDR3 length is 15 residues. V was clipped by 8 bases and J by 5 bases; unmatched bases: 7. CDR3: CASCHGTSGHNEQFF. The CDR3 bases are TGTGCCAGCTGCCACGGGACTAGCGGGCACAATGAGCAGTTCTTC.

The CDR3 coding sequence is TGCGCCAGCAGCTCCGGACAGTATCAAGAGACCCAGTACTTC. This codes for CASSSGQYQETQYF. The gene calls are TRBV5-1 and TRBJ2-5; tentative D call: TRBD1 (6 bases). Trimming removed 3 bases at V and 2 bases at J, with 11 bases between. Per germline, CDR1 SGHRS and CDR2 YFSETQ. There are 14 residues in the CDR3. The entire variable domain, with the rest obtained from reference TRBV5-1 and TRBJ2-5, is as follows: KAGVTQTPRYLIKTRGQQVTLSCSPISGHRSVSWYQQTPGQGLQFLFEYFSETQRNKGNFPGRFSGRQFSNSRSEMNVSTLELGDSALYLCASSSGQYQETQYFGPGTRLLVL.

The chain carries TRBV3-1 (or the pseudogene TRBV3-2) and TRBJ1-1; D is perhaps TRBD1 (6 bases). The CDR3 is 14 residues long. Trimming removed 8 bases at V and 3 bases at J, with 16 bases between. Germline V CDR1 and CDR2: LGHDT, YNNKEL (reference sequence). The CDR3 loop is CASRTSYRDTEAFF. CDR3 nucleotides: TGTGCCAGCCGAACAAGTTACAGGGACACTGAAGCTTTCTTT.

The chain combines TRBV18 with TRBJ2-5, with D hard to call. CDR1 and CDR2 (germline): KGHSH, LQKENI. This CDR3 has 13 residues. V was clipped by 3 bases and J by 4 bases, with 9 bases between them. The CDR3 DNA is TGTGCCAGCTCACCGCGGCAACTAGAGACCCAGTACTTC. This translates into CASSPRQLETQYF.

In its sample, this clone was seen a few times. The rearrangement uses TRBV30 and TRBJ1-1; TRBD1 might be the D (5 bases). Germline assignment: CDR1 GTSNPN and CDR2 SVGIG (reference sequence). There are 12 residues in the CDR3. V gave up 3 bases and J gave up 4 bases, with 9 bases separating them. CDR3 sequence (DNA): TGTGCCTGGAGGTTCGGGGGCACTGAAGCTTTCTTT. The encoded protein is CAWRFGGTEAFF.